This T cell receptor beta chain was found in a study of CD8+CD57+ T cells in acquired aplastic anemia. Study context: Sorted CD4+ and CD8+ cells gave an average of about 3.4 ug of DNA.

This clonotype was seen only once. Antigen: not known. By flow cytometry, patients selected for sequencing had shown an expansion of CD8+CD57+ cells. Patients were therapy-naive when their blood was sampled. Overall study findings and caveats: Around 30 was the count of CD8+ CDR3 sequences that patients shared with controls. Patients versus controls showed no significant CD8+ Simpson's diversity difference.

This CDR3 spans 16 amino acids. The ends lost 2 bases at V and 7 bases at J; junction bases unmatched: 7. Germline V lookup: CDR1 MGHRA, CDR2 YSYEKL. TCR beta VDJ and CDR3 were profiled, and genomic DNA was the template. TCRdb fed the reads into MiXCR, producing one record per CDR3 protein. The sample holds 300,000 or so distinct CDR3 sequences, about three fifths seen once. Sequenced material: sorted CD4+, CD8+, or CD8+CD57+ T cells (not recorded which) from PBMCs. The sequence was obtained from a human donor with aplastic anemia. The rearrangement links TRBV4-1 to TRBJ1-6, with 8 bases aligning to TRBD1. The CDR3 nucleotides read TGCGCCAGCAGCCAACCCAGGACAGGGCTAAATTCACCCCTCCACTTT. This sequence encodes CASSQPRTGLNSPLHF.